This TCR beta chain stems from a study of blood T cell repertoires in COVID-19. Assay: immunoSEQ multiplex PCR; the TCRdb copy retains only in-frame clones and omits some. The profile shows 65,000 to 75,000 clones, about four fifths of them singletons. Per germline, CDR1 SGHNT and CDR2 YENEEA. This CDR3 spans 17 amino acids. V gave up 0 bases and J gave up 0 bases, with 13 bases separating them. The sequence was collected from a woman older than 75 with acute or convalescent COVID-19. The chain recombines TRBV11-3 with TRBJ2-3, with D tentatively TRBD2 (5 bases). Sequences were obtained from peripheral blood. This CDR3 reads CASSLEPFRTSTDTQYF. The CDR3, as DNA: TGTGCCAGCAGCTTAGAGCCGTTCAGGACTAGCACAGATACGCAGTATTTT. The entire variable domain, with the rest obtained from reference TRBV11-3 and TRBJ2-3, is as follows: EAGVVQSPRYKIIEKKQPVAFWCNPISGHNTLYWYLQNLGQGPELLIRYENEEAVDDSQLPKDRFSAERLKGVDSTLKIQPAELGDSAVYLCASSLEPFRTSTDTQYFGPGTRLTVL.